This entry lists 10 T cell receptor beta chains sequenced from one sample in a study of graft-versus-host responses after intestinal transplantation. Their antigens are not known. Profiled with immunoSEQ multiplex PCR; TCRdb holds only in-frame clones, not every one. The sample carries about 86,000 clones, about 87% recorded once. This specimen was unstimulated CD4+ T cells sorted from spleen or lymph node cells, taken before transplant. These receptors were obtained from a human donor who was the organ donor for an intestinal transplant.

CDR3 sequence reads: CASSLVSPGQGNEQFF. CDR3 bases: TGTGCCAGCAGCTTAGTATCCCCGGGACAGGGGAATGAGCAGTTCTTC. The chain is built from TRBV13 and TRBJ2-1; TRBD1 aligns across 10 bases. Per germline, CDR1 PRHDT and CDR2 FYEKMQ (reference sequence). This CDR3 is built from 16 residues. The trim removed 1 base at V and 7 bases at J, leaving 7 bases unmatched.

The CDR3 loop reads CSASGGGPGFF. The CDR3 DNA reads TGCAGTGCTAGTGGGGGGGGGCCCGGTTTCTTT. The chain carries TRBV20-1 and TRBJ1-1; D possibly corresponds to TRBD1 (6 bases). The CDR3 loop spans 11 amino acids. Looked up from germline, CDR1 is DFQATT and CDR2 is SNEGSKA (reference sequence). Trimming removed 3 bases from V and 13 bases from J, with 15 bases in between.

The chain employs TRBV4-1 and TRBJ2-7; 11 bases fit TRBD2. This CDR3 is 15 amino acids long. Germline values: CDR1 MGHRA, CDR2 YSYEKL. The junction had 11 bases not matched to a gene; V was cut back by 1 base and J by 12 bases. DNA for the CDR3: TGCGCCAGCAGCCAAGCCGGGACTAGCGGTACTCTACTGTACTTC. Translation: CASSQAGTSGTLLYF.

The chain carries TRBV7-8 and TRBJ1-2, with D perhaps TRBD1 (6 bases). Between the trimmed V and J ends, which lost 2 bases and 1 base, there was a span of 11 bases. The CDR3 length is 15 residues. In germline, CDR1 is SGHVS, CDR2 FQNEAQ. The CDR3 DNA is TGTGCCAGCAGCTTAAGGGTCAGGGGTAACTATGGCTACACCTTC. This codes for CASSLRVRGNYGYTF.

The rearrangement links TRBV19 to TRBJ1-4; weak D call: TRBD1 (5 bases). This CDR3 comprises 16 residues. V shed 6 bases and J shed 3 bases, with 17 bases lying between them. The germline gives CDR1 LNHDA, CDR2 SQIVND (reference sequence). In DNA form, the CDR3 reads TGTGCCAGTAGCGGGGCCGCGGGGGAGGCTAATGAAAAACTGTTTTTT. This gives the protein CASSGAAGEANEKLFF.

The DNA of the CDR3 is TGTGCCAGCTCACCCAACGGGGGTTATAATTCACCCCTCCACTTT. This gives the protein CASSPNGGYNSPLHF. The rearrangement links TRBV18 to TRBJ1-6, with D possibly TRBD1 on 5 matching bases. Deletions cut 3 bases from V and 4 bases from J, with 10 bases between. There are 15 residues in the CDR3. CDR1 is KGHSH and CDR2 is LQKENI in the germline V gene.

The V call is TRBV5-4, the J call TRBJ2-3; 9 bases are a match to TRBD2. CDR3 size: 14 residues. The V and J ends lost 3 bases and 4 bases, in that order; junction bases with no gene match: 3. Germline assignment: CDR1 SGHNT and CDR2 YYREEE (reference sequence). This chain's CDR3 is CASSSREGADTQYF. CDR3 bases: TGTGCCAGCAGCTCGCGGGAGGGCGCAGATACGCAGTATTTT.

Worth noting for this clone: One junction end disagrees with the germline gene, perhaps due to a read error. This chain connects TRBV4-3 to TRBJ2-1, with 11 bases lining up with TRBD2. This CDR3 spans 14 amino acids. Germline lookup yields CDR1 LGHNA and CDR2 YSLEER. CDR3 amino acids: CANSHSGRAYEQFF. Here the CDR3 DNA reads TGCGCCAACAGCCATAGCGGGAGGGCCTATGAGCAGTTCTTC.

V and J are TRBV5-1 and TRBJ2-7; 7 bases are shared with TRBD2. The junction had 10 bases not matched to a gene; V was cut back by 4 bases and J by 0 bases. Germline lookup yields CDR1 SGHRS and CDR2 YFSETQ. This CDR3 is 16 amino acids long. CDR3 sequence: CASSLVKASGSYEQYF. Here the CDR3 DNA reads TGCGCCAGCAGCCTGGTGAAAGCTAGCGGCTCCTACGAGCAGTACTTC.

The chain links TRBV4-3 to TRBJ2-1, with D unresolved. The V end was cut by 0 bases, the J end by 3 bases, with 12 bases between. Germline CDR1 reads LGHNA; CDR2 reads YSLEER. CDR3 size: 16 residues. The CDR3 protein is CASSQEAPNRYNEQFF. In DNA form, the CDR3 reads TGCGCCAGCAGCCAAGAAGCTCCGAATCGCTACAATGAGCAGTTCTTC.